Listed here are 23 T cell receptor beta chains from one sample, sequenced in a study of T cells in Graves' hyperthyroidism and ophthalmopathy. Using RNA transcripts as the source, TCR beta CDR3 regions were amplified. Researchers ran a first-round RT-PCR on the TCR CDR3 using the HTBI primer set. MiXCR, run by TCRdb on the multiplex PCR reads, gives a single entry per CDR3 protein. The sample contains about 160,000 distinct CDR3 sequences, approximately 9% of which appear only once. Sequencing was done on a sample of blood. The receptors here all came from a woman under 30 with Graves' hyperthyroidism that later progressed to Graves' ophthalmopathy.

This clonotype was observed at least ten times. The CDR3 sequence is CASSLPGGSLNTEAFF. The DNA for the CDR3 is TGCGCCAGCAGTCTCCCGGGGGGGTCTCTGAACACTGAAGCTTTCTTT. The V gene is TRBV5-1, the J gene TRBJ1-1; a possible D gene is TRBD1 (5 bases). The CDR3 has 16 amino acids. Trimming took 5 bases from V and 0 from J, leaving 17 bases between them. Germline CDR1 and CDR2: SGHRS and YFSETQ. Full variable domain (rest looked up from reference TRBV5-1 and TRBJ1-1): KAGVTQTPRYLIKTRGQQVTLSCSPISGHRSVSWYQQTPGQGLQFLFEYFSETQRNKGNFPGRFSGRQFSNSRSEMNVSTLELGDSALYLCASSLPGGSLNTEAFFGQGTRLTVV.

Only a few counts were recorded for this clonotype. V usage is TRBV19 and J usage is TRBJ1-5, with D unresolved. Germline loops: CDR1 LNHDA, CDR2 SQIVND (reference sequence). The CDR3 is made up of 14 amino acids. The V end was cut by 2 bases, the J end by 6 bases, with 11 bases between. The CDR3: CASSIRAEGQPQHF. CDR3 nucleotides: TGTGCCAGTAGTATACGGGCGGAGGGTCAGCCCCAGCATTTT.

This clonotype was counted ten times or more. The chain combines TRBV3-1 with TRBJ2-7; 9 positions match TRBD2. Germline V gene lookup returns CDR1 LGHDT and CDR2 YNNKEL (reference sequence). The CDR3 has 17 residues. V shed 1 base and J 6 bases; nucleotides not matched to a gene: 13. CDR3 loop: CASSQGSSSGTLSEQYF. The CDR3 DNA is TGTGCCAGCAGCCAAGGCTCGTCTAGCGGGACTTTATCCGAGCAGTACTTC.

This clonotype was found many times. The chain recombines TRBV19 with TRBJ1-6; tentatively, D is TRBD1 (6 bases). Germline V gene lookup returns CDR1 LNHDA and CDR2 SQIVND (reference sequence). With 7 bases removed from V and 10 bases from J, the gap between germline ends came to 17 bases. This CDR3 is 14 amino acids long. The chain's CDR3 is CASNRYGGFSPLHF. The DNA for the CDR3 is TGTGCCAGTAACCGTTACGGGGGCTTCTCACCCCTCCACTTT.

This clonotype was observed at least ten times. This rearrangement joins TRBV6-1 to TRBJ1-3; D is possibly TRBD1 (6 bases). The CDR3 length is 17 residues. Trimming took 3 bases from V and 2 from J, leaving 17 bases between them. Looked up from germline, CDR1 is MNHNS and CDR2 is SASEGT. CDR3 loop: CASSDERGGRTGNTIYF. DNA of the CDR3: TGTGCCAGCAGTGATGAACGGGGGGGGCGGACTGGAAACACCATATATTTT.

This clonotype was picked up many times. For the CDR3, the DNA is TGTGCCAGTAGCCTCCGACAGGCGGATAGCTTCAATCAGCCCCAGCATTTT. Its translation: CASSLRQADSFNQPQHF. The rearrangement links TRBV19 to TRBJ1-5; possible D gene TRBD1, 6 bases. Germline V CDR1 and CDR2: LNHDA, SQIVND (reference sequence). Trimming stripped 6 bases from V and 3 bases from J, with 21 bases between. The CDR3 spans 17 residues.

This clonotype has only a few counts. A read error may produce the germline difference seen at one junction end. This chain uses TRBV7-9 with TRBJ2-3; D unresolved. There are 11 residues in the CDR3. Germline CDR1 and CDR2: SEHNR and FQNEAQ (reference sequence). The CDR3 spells CTSSLQDTQYF. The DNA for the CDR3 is TGTACCAGCAGCTTACAAGATACGCAGTATTTT.

The CDR3 coding sequence is TGTGCCACCAGTGATTATGGAACTAGCGGGAGTTACGAGCAGTACTTC. It translates to CATSDYGTSGSYEQYF. J is TRBJ2-7 and V is TRBV24-1; 11 bases map to TRBD2. Unmatched junction bases numbered 6, after V lost 2 bases and J lost 4 bases. CDR1 is KGHDR and CDR2 is SFDVKD in the germline V gene. This CDR3 has 16 amino acids.

CDR3 residues: CATSRSRGAGGLQETQYF. The CDR3, as DNA: TGTGCCACCAGCAGATCCCGCGGCGCGGGGGGGCTACAAGAGACCCAGTACTTC. The chain carries TRBV15 and TRBJ2-5; 9 bases are shared with TRBD2. The CDR3 loop spans 18 amino acids. Germline values: CDR1 LNHNV, CDR2 YYDKDF (reference sequence). The V and J ends lost 2 bases and 2 bases, in that order; junction bases with no gene match: 12.

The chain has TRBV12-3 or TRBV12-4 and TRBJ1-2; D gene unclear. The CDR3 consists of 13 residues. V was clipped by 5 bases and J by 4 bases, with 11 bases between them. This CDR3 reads CASSLGHVYGYTF. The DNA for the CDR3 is TGTGCCAGCAGTCTCGGCCACGTCTATGGCTACACCTTC.

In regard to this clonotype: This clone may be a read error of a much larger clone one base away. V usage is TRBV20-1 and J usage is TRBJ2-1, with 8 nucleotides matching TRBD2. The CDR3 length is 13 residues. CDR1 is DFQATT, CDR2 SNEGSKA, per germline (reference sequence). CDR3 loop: CSAWTSPDNEQLF. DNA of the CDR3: TGCAGTGCTTGGACTAGCCCCGACAATGAGCAGCTCTTC.

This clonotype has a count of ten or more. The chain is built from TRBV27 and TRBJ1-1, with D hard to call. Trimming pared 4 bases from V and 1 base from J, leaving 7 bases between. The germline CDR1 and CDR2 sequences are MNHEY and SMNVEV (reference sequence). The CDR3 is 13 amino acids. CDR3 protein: CASSWEPNTEAFF. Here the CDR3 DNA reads TGTGCCAGCAGTTGGGAGCCGAACACTGAAGCTTTCTTT.

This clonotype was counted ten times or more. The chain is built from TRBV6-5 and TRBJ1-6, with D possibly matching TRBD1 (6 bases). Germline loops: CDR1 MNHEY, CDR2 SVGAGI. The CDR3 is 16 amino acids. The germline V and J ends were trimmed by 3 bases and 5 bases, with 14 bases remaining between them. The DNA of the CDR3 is TGTGCCAGCAGTTATGCGGGGGCAGGGAATAATTCACCCCTCCACTTT. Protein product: CASSYAGAGNNSPLHF.

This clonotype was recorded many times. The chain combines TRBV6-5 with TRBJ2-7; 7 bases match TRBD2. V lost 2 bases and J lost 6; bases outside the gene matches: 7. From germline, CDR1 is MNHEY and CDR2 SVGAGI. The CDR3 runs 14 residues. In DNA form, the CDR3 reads TGTGCCAGCAGTTACACCCGGGGACTACGCGAGCAGTACTTC. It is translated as CASSYTRGLREQYF.

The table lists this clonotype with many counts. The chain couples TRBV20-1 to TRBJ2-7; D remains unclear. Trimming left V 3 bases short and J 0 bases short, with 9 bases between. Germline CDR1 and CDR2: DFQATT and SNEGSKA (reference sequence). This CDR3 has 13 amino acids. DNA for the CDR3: TGCAGTGCTAGCAGTTCTTCCTCCTACGAGCAGTACTTC. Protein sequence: CSASSSSSYEQYF.

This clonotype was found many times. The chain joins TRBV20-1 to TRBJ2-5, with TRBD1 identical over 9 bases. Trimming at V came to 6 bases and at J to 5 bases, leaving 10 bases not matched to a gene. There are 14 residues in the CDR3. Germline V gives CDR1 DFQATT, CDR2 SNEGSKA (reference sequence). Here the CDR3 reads CSARRDRAQETQYF. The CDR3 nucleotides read TGCAGTGCCAGAAGGGACAGGGCTCAGGAGACCCAGTACTTC.

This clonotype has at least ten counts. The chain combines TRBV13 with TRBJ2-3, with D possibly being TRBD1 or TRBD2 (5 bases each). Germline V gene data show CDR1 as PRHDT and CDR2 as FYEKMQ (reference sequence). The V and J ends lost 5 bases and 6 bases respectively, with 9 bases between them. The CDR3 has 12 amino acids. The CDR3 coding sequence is TGTGCCAGCAGCAGCGAGGGGGATACGCAGTATTTT. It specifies CASSSEGDTQYF.

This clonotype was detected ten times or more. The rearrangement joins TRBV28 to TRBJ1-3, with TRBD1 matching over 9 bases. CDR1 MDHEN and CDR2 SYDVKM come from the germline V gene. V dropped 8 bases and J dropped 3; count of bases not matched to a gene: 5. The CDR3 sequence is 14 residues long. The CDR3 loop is CASYRGRIGNTIYF. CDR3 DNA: TGTGCCAGCTACAGGGGGCGGATTGGAAACACCATATATTTT.

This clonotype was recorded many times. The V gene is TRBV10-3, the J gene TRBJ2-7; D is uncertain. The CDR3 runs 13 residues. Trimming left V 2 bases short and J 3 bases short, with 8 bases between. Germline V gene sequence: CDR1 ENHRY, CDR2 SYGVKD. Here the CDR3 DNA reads TGTGCCATCAGTGAGGAGTACGTCTACGAGCAGTACTTC. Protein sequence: CAISEEYVYEQYF.

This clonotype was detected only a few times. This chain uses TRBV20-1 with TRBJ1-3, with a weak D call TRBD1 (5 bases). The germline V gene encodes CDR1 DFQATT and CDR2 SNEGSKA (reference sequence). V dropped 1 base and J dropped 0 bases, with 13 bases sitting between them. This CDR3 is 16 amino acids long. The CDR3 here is CSARVWDVSSGNTIYF. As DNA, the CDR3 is TGCAGTGCTAGAGTATGGGACGTCAGCTCTGGAAACACCATATATTTT.

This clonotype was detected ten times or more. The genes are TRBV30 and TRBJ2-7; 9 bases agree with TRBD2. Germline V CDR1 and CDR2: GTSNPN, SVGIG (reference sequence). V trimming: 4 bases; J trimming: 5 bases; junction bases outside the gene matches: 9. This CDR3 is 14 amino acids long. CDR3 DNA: TGTGCCTGGAAGGGGCATAGCGGGAGCGACGAGCAGTACTTC. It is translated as CAWKGHSGSDEQYF. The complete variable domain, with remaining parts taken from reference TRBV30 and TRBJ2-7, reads SQTIHQWPATLVQPVGSPLSLECTVEGTSNPNLYWYRQAAGRGLQLLFYSVGIGQISSEVPQNLSASRPQDRQFILSSKKLLLSDSGFYLCAWKGHSGSDEQYFGPGTRLTVT.

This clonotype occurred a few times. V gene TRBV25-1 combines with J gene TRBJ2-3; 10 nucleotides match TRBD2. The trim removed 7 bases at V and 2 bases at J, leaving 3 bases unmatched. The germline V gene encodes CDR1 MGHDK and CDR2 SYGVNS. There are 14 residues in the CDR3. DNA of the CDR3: TGTGCCAGCACAGCGGGGGGGGACACAGATACGCAGTATTTT. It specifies CASTAGGDTDTQYF.

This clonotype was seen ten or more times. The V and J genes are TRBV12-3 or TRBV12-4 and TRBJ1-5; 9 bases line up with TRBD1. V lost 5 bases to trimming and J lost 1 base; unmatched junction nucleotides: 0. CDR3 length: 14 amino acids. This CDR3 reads CASSGQGSNQPQHF. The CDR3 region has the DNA TGTGCCAGCAGTGGACAGGGGAGCAATCAGCCCCAGCATTTT.